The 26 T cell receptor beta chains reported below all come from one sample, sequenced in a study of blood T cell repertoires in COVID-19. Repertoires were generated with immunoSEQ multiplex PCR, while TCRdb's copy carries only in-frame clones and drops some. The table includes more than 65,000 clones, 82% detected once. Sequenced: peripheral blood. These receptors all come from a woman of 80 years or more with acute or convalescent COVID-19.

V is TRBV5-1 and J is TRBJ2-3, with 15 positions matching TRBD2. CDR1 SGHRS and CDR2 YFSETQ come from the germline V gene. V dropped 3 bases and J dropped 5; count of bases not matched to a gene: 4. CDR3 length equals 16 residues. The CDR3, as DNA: TGCGCCAGCAGCTCGGGACTAGCGGGGGGTTTAGATACGCAGTATTTT. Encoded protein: CASSSGLAGGLDTQYF.

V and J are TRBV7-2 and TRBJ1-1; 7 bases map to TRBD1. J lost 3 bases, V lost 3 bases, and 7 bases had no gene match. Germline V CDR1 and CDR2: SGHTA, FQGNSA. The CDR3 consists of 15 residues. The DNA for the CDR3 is TGTGCCAGCAGCTTTGATGGGACAGTGGACACTGAAGCTTTCTTT. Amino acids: CASSFDGTVDTEAFF.

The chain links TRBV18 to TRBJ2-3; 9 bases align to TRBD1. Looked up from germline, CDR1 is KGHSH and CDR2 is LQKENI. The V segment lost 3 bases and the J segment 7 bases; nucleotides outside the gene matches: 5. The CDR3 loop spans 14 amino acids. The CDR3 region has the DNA TGTGCCAGCTCACCGACGGACAGGGGCAATACGCAGTATTTT. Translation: CASSPTDRGNTQYF.

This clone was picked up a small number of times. Written as DNA, the CDR3 is TGCGCCAGCTCGGGAGGCCCGGGCCTCTCTGGAAACACCATATATTTT. Amino acids: CASSGGPGLSGNTIYF. V is TRBV10-2 and J is TRBJ1-3; unclear D gene. This CDR3 is built from 16 residues. Germline CDR1 reads WSHSY; CDR2 reads SAAADI. Trimming pared 8 bases from V and 0 bases from J, leaving 17 bases between.

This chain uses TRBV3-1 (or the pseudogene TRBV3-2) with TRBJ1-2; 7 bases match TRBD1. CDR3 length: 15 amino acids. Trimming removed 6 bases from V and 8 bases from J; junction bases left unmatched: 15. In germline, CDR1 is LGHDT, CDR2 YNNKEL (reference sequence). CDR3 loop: CASRPLDRANKGYTF. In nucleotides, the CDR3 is TGTGCCAGCAGACCCCTCGACAGGGCAAATAAGGGCTACACCTTC.

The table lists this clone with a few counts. CDR3 in amino acids: CASSLLTLSGNTIYF. CDR3 nucleotides: TGTGCCAGCAGCTTGCTAACTCTCTCTGGAAACACCATATATTTT. V and J are TRBV5-6 and TRBJ1-3; no clear D. The V end was cut by 1 base, the J end by 0 bases, with 8 bases between. Germline V gene lookup returns CDR1 SGHDT and CDR2 YYEEEE. There are 15 residues in the CDR3.

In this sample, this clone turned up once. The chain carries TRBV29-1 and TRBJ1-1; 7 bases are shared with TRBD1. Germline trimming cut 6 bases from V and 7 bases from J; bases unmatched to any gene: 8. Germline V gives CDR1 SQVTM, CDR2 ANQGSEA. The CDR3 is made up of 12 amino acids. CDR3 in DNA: TGCAGCGTGCGGACAGGACAGATTGAAGCTTTCTTT. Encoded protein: CSVRTGQIEAFF.

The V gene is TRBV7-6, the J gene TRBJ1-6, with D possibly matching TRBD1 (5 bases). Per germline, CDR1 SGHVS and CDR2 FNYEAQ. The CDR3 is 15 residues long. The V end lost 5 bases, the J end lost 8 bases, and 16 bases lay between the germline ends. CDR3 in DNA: TGTGCCAGCAGCCTGCGGACAAAAGTAGATTCACCCCTCCACTTT. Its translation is CASSLRTKVDSPLHF.

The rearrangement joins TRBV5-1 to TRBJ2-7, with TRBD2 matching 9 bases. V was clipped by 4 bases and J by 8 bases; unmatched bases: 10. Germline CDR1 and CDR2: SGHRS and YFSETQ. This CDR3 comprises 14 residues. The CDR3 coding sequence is TGCGCCAGCAGCGCCCGACAGGCGGGAGGGAAGCAGTACTTC. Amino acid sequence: CASSARQAGGKQYF.

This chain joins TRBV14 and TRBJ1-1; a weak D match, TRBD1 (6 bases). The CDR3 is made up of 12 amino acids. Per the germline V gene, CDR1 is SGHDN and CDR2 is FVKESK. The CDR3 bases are TGTGCTACGGGGGGGGCGGGAACTGAAGCTTTCTTT. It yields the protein CATGGAGTEAFF.

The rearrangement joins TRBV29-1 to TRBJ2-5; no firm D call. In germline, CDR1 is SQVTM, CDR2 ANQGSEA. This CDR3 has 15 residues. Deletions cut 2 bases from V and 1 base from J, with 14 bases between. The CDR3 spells CSVELPARPQETQYF. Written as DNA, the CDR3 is TGCAGCGTTGAACTGCCGGCCAGGCCCCAAGAGACCCAGTACTTC.

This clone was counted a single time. CDR3 amino acids: CASSDSGPSYF. The CDR3 nucleotides are TGTGCCAGCAGTGATTCAGGGCCCAGCTACTTC. V usage is TRBV6-1 and J usage is TRBJ2-7, with D tentatively TRBD1 (5 bases). This CDR3 contains 11 residues. The germline gives CDR1 MNHNS, CDR2 SASEGT. The V gene lost 3 bases and the J gene lost 13 bases, with 13 bases spanning the gap.

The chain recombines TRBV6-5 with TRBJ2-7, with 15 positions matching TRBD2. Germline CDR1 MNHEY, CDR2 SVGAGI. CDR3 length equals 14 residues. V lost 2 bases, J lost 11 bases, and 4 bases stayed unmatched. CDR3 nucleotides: TGTGCCAGCAGTTACCCTGGGACTAGCGGGAGGAAGTACTTC. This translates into CASSYPGTSGRKYF.

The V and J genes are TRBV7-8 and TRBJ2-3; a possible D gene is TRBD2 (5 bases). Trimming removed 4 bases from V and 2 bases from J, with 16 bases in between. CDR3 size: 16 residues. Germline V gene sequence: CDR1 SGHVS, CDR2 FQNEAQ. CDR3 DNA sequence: TGTGCCAGCAGCTCCGTTGGACTGGTCCTCACAGATACGCAGTATTTT. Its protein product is CASSSVGLVLTDTQYF. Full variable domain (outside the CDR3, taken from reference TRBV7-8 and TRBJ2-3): GAGVSQSPRYKVAKRGQDVALRCDPISGHVSLFWYQQALGQGPEFLTYFQNEAQLDKSGLPSDRFFAERPEGSVSTLKIQRTQQEDSAVYLCASSSVGLVLTDTQYFGPGTRLTVL.

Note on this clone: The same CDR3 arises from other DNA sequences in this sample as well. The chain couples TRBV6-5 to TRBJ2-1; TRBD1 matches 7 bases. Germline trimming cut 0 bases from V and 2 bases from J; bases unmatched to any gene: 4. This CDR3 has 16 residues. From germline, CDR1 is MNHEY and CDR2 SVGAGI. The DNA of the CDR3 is TGTGCCAGCAGTTACTCAAACAGGGGTCCCTACAATGAGCAGTTCTTC. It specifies CASSYSNRGPYNEQFF.

CDR3 in amino acids: CASSAVAGGYTF. In DNA, the CDR3 is TGTGCCAGCAGCGCCGTGGCCGGGGGCTACACCTTC. The V and J genes are TRBV2 and TRBJ1-2; D not certain. The germline V and J ends were trimmed by 6 bases and 8 bases, with 13 bases remaining between them. The CDR3 totals 12 residues. Germline values: CDR1 SNHLY, CDR2 FYNNEI.

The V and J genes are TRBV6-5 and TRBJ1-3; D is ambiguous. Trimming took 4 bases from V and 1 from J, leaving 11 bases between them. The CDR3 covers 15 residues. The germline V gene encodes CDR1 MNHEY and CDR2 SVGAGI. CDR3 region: CASSFRRESGNTIYF. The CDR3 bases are TGTGCCAGCAGTTTCCGACGGGAATCTGGAAACACCATATATTTT.

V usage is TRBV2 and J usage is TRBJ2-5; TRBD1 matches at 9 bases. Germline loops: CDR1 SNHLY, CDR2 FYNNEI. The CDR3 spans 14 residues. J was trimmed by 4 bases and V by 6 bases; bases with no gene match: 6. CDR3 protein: CASRRNRGPETQYF. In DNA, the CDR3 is TGTGCCAGCAGGAGGAACAGGGGGCCAGAGACCCAGTACTTC.

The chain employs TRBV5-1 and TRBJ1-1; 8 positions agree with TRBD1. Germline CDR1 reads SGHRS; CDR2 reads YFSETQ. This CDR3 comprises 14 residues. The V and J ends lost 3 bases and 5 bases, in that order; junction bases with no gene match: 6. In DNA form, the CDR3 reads TGCGCCAGCAGCTCTCAGGGGGCTCGGACTGAAGCTTTCTTT. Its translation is CASSSQGARTEAFF. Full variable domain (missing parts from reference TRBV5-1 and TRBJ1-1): KAGVTQTPRYLIKTRGQQVTLSCSPISGHRSVSWYQQTPGQGLQFLFEYFSETQRNKGNFPGRFSGRQFSNSRSEMNVSTLELGDSALYLCASSSQGARTEAFFGQGTRLTVV.

CDR3 nucleotide sequence: TGTGCCAGTAGTATAGTGCGGACTGGCTACAATGAGCAGTTCTTC. It translates to CASSIVRTGYNEQFF. This chain connects TRBV19 to TRBJ2-1; D is perhaps TRBD2 (5 bases). V was pared by 1 base and J by 3 bases, with 10 bases between. This CDR3 is 15 amino acids long. Germline V CDR1 and CDR2: LNHDA, SQIVND (reference sequence). The complete variable domain, with remaining parts taken from reference TRBV19 and TRBJ2-1, reads DGGITQSPKYLFRKEGQNVTLSCEQNLNHDAMYWYRQDPGQGLRLIYYSQIVNDFQKGDIAEGYSVSREKKESFPLTVTSAQKNPTAFYLCASSIVRTGYNEQFFGPGTRLTVL.

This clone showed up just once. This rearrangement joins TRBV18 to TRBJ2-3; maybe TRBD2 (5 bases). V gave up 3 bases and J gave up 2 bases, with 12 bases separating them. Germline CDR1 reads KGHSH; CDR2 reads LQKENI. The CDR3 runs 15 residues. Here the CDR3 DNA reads TGTGCCAGCTCACCGGGGAGCGGACTCACAGATACGCAGTATTTT. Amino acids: CASSPGSGLTDTQYF.

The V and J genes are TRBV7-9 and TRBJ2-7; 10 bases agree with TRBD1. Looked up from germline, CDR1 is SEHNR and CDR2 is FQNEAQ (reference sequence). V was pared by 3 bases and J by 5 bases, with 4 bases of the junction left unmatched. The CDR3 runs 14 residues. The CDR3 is CASSFGTGAHEQYF. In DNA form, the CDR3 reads TGTGCCAGCAGCTTTGGGACAGGGGCCCACGAGCAGTACTTC.

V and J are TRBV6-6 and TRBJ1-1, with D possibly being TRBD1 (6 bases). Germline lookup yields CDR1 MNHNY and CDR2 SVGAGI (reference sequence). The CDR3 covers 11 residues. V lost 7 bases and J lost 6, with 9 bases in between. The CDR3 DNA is TGTGCCAGCAAAAGACAGGCTGAAGCTTTCTTT. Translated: CASKRQAEAFF.

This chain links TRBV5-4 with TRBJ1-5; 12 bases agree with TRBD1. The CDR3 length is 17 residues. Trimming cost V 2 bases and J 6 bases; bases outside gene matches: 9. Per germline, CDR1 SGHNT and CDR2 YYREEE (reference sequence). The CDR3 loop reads CASSFSSGTGGFQPQHF. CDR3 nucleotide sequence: TGTGCCAGCAGCTTCTCGTCCGGGACAGGGGGCTTTCAGCCCCAGCATTTT.

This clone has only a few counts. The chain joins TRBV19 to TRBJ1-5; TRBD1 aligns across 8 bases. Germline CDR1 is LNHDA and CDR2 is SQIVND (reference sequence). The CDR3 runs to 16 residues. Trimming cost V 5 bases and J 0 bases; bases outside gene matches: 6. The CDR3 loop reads CASSARTGNSNQPQHF. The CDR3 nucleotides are TGTGCCAGTAGTGCAAGGACAGGGAATAGCAATCAGCCCCAGCATTTT.

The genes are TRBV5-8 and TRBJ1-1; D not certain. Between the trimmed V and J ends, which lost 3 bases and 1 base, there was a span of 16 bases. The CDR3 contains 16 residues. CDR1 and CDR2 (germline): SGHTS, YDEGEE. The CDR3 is CASSSGKGTRNTEAFF. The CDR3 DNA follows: TGTGCCAGCAGCTCTGGCAAGGGAACTAGGAACACTGAAGCTTTCTTT.